The entry below describes one T cell receptor (beta chain). The entry originates in a study of OX40 agonist ivuxolimab in advanced cancers. For the study at large: Administration of intravenous ivuxolimab to patients occurred every 2 weeks at 0.01 to 10 mg/kg.

The protocol was immunoSEQ multiplex PCR, while the TCRdb copy is restricted to in-frame clones and leaves out a portion. The sample shows about 48,000 clones, roughly 86% of them seen only once. The CDR3 totals 13 residues. V was clipped by 6 bases and J by 2 bases; unmatched bases: 3. Per the germline V gene, CDR1 is SNHLY and CDR2 is FYNNEI. The TCR sequence derives from an adult with an advanced solid tumor such as melanoma, head and neck, liver or kidney cancer. The sequencing used CD4+ or CD8+ T cells sorted from blood, collected in a trial of the OX40 agonist ivuxolimab. The rearrangement joins TRBV2 to TRBJ2-5; 7 nucleotides align to TRBD1. The CDR3 reads CASRRDRQETQYF. DNA of the CDR3: TGTGCCAGCAGACGGGACAGACAAGAGACCCAGTACTTC.